This entry concerns a single TCR beta chain. Its antigen is undetermined. CDR3 length equals 16 residues. The V and J ends lost 3 bases and 2 bases respectively, with 14 bases between them. Germline values: CDR1 MRHNA, CDR2 SNTAGT. The sample belongs to a study of CD4+ T cells in melanoma. Study-level points and caveats: Diverse differentiation states were reported for melanoma neoantigen-specific CD4+ T cells.

Profiling relied on immunoSEQ multiplex PCR, and the TCRdb table lists in-frame clones only, not all of them. There are more than 8,000 clones in the sample; around four fifths occur only once, and around 22% lies in the top ten. The chain combines TRBV6-4 with TRBJ2-1; no reliable D call. Sequencing was performed on cells from a culture (not recorded whether cultured in vitro). The sequence was collected from a human donor with melanoma. CDR3 in amino acids: CASSERGSAPYNEQFF. DNA for the CDR3: TGTGCCAGCAGTGAGCGTGGTTCAGCTCCCTACAATGAGCAGTTCTTC.